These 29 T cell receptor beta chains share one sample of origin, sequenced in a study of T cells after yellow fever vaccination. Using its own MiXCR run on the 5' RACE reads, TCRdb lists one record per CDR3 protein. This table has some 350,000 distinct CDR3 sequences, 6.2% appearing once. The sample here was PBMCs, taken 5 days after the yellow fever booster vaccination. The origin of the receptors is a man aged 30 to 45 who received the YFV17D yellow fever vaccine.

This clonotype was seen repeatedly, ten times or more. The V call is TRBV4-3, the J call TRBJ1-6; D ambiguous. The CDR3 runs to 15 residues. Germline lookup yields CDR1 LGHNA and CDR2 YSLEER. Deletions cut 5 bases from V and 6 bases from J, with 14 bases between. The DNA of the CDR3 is TGCGCCAGCAGCTCCGGGCTCAGGATTAATTCACCCCTCCACTTT. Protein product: CASSSGLRINSPLHF.

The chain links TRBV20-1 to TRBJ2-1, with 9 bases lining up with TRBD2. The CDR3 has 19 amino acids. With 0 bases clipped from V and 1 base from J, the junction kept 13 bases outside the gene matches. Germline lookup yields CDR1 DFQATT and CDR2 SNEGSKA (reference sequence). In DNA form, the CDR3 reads TGCAGTGCTAGAGATCGAGGGAGCGGGAGGACGTCTTCCTACAATGAGCAGTTCTTC. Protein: CSARDRGSGRTSSYNEQFF.

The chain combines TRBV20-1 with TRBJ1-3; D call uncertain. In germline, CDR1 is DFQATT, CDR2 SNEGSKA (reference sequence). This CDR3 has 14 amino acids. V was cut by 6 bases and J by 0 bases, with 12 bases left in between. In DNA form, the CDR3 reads TGCAGTGCCCCGGACCCGAGCTCTGGAAACACCATATATTTT. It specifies CSAPDPSSGNTIYF.

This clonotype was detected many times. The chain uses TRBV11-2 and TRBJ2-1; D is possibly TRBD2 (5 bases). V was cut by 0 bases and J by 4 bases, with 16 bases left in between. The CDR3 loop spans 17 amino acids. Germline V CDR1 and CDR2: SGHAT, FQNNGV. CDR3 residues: CASSLEGLGRRYNEQFF. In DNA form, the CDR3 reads TGTGCCAGCAGCTTAGAGGGCCTCGGGCGGAGGTACAATGAGCAGTTCTTC.

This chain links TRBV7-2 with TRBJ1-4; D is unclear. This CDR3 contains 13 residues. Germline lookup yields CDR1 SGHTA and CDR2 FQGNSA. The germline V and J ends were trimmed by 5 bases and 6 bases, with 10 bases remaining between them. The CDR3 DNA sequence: TGTGCCAGCAGCCCATTCAACGATGAAAAACTGTTTTTT. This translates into CASSPFNDEKLFF.

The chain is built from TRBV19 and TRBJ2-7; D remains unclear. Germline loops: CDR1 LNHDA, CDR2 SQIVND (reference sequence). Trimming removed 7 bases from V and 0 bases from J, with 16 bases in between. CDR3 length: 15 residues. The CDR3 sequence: CASKGWAESSYEQYF. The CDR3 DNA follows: TGTGCCAGTAAAGGCTGGGCAGAGAGCTCCTACGAGCAGTACTTC.

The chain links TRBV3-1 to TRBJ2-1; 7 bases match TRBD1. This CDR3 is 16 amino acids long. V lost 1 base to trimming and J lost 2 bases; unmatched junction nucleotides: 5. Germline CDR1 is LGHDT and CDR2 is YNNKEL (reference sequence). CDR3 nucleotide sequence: TGTGCCAGCAGCCAAGGACAGGGTGGCGCCTACAATGAGCAGTTCTTC. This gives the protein CASSQGQGGAYNEQFF.

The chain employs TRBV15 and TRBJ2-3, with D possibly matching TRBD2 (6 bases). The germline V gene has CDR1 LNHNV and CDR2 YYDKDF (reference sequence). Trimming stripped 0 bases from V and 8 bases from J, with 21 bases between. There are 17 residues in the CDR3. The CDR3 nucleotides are TGTGCCACCAGCAGAGATCCCGCAGGGTCAATCGGGGGTACGCAGTATTTT. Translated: CATSRDPAGSIGGTQYF.

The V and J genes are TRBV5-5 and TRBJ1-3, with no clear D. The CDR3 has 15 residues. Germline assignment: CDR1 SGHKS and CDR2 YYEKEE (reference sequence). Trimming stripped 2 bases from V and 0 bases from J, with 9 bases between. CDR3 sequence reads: CASSFVRRSGNTIYF. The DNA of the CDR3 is TGTGCCAGCAGCTTTGTCAGGCGCTCTGGAAACACCATATATTTT.

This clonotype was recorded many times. CDR3 bases: TGCGCCAGCAGGAGGGCGGGTTCAAGCTCCTACAATGAGCAGTTCTTC. It yields the protein CASRRAGSSSYNEQFF. This chain uses TRBV5-1 with TRBJ2-1; perhaps TRBD2 as D (5 bases). In germline, CDR1 is SGHRS, CDR2 YFSETQ. The CDR3 runs 16 residues. With 5 bases removed from V and 0 bases from J, the gap between germline ends came to 15 bases.

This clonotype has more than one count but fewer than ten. CDR3 residues: CSARRSGVLYEQYF. CDR3 bases: TGCAGTGCTAGACGAAGCGGGGTACTTTACGAGCAGTACTTC. V is TRBV20-1 and J is TRBJ2-7; TRBD2 matches at 7 bases. The V and J ends lost 2 bases and 4 bases, in that order; junction bases with no gene match: 8. This CDR3 is built from 14 residues. Germline loops: CDR1 DFQATT, CDR2 SNEGSKA (reference sequence).

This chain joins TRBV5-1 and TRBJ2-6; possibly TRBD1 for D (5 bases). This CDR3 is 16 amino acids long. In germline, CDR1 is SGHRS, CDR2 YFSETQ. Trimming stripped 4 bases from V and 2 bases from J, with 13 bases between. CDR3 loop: CASSGKTGPGANVLTF. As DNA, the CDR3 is TGCGCCAGCAGCGGCAAAACAGGCCCTGGGGCCAACGTCCTGACTTTC.

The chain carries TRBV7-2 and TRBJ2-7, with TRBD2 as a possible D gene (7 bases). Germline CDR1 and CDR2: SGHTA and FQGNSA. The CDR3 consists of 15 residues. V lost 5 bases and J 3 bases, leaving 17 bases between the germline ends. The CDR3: CASSSAGAGDYEQYF. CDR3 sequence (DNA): TGTGCCAGCAGCAGTGCGGGGGCGGGAGACTACGAGCAGTACTTC.

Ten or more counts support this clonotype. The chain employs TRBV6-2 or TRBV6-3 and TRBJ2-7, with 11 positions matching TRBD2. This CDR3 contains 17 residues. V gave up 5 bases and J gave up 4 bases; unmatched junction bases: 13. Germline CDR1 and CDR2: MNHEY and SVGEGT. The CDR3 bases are TGTGCCAGCAGTGAGCCGACTAGCGGGACACCTCCATACGAGCAGTACTTC. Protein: CASSEPTSGTPPYEQYF.

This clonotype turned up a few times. CDR3 loop: CSARGTNGDTQYF. In DNA, the CDR3 is TGCAGTGCTAGGGGGACTAACGGAGATACGCAGTATTTT. The chain couples TRBV20-1 to TRBJ2-3, with TRBD2 matching over 7 bases. Germline loops: CDR1 DFQATT, CDR2 SNEGSKA (reference sequence). The CDR3 is 13 residues long. The V and J ends lost 3 bases and 5 bases, in that order; junction bases with no gene match: 5.

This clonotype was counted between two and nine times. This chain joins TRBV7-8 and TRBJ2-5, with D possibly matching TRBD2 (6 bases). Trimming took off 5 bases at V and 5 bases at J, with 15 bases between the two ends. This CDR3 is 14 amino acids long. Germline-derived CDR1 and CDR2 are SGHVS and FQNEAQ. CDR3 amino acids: CASSQGTSEETQYF. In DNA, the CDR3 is TGTGCCAGCAGCCAAGGGACTTCAGAGGAGACCCAGTACTTC. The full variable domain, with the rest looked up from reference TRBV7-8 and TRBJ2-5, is GAGVSQSPRYKVAKRGQDVALRCDPISGHVSLFWYQQALGQGPEFLTYFQNEAQLDKSGLPSDRFFAERPEGSVSTLKIQRTQQEDSAVYLCASSQGTSEETQYFGPGTRLLVL.

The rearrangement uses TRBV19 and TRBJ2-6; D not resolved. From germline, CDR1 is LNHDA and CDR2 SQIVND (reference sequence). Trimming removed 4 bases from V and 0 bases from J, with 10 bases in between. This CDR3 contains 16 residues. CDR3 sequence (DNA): TGTGCCAGTAGTAATGCCAGATACTCTGGGGCCAACGTCCTGACTTTC. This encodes CASSNARYSGANVLTF.

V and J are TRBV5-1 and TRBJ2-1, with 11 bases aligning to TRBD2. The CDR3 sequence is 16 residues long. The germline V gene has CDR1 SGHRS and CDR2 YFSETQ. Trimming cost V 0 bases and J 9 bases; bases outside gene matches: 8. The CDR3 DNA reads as TGCGCCAGCAGCTTGGCCATCACTAGCGGGAGCTTTGAGCAGTTCTTC. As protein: CASSLAITSGSFEQFF.

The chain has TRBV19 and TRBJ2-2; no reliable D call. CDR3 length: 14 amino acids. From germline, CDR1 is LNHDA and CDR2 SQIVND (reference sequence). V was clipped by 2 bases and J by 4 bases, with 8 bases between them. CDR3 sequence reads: CASSIKVTTGELFF. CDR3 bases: TGTGCCAGTAGTATAAAAGTCACCACCGGGGAGCTGTTTTTT.

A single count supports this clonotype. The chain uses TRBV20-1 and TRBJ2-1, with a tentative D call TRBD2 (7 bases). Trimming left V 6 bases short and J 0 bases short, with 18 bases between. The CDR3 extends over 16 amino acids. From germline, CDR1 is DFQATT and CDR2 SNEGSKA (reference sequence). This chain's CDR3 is CSATRWGGASYNEQFF. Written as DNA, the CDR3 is TGCAGTGCAACACGTTGGGGGGGGGCCTCCTACAATGAGCAGTTCTTC.

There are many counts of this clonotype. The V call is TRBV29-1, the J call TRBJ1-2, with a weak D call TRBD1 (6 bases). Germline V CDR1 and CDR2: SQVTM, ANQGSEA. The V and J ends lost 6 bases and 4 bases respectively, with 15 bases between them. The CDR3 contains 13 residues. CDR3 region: CSVIRQGSYGYTF. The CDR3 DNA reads TGCAGCGTCATCCGGCAGGGGTCCTATGGCTACACCTTC.

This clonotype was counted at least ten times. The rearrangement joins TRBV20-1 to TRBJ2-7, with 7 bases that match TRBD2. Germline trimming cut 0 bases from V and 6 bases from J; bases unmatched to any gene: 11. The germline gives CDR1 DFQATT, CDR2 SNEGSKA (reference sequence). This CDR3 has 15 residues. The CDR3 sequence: CSARDLGAGRIEQYF. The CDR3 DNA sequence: TGCAGTGCTAGAGATCTGGGAGCGGGAAGGATCGAGCAGTACTTC.

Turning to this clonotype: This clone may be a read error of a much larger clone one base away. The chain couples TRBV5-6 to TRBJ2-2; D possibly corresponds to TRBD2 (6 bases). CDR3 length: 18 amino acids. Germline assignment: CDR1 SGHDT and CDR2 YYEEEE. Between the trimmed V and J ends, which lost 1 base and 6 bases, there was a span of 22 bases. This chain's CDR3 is CASSLLAVSGVSAGELFF. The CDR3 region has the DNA TGTGCCAGCAGCTTGCTGGCGGTATCGGGGGTGAGCGCCGGGGAGCTGTTTTTT. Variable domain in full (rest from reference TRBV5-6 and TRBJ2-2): DAGVTQSPTHLIKTRGQQVTLRCSPKSGHDTVSWYQQALGQGPQFIFQYYEEEERQRGNFPDRFSGHQFPNYSSELNVNALLLGDSALYLCASSLLAVSGVSAGELFFGEGSRLTVL.

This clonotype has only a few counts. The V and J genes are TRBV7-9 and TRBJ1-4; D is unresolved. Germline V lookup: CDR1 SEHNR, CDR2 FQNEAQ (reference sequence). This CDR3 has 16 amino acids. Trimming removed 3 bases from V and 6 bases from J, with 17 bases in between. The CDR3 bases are TGTGCCAGCAGCTTTGAGTTGGGGAAACGGGATGAAAAACTGTTTTTT. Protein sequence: CASSFELGKRDEKLFF. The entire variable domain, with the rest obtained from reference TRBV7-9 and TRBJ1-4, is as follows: DTGVSQNPRHKITKRGQNVTFRCDPISEHNRLYWYRQTLGQGPEFLTYFQNEAQLEKSRLLSDRFSAERPKGSFSTLEIQRTEQGDSAMYLCASSFELGKRDEKLFFGSGTQLSVL.

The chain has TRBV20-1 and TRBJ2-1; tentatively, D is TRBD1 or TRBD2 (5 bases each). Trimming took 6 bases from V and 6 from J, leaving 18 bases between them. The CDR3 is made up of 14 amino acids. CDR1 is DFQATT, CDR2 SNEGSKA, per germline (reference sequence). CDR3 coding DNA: TGCAGTGCCAAGAGGGGCATAGCGAGCAATGAGCAGTTCTTC. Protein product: CSAKRGIASNEQFF.

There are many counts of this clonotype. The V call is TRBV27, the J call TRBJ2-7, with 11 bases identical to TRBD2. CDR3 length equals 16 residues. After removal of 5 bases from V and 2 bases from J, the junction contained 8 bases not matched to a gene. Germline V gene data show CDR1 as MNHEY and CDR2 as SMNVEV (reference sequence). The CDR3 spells CASSTPGTSGTYEQYF. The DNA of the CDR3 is TGTGCCAGCAGTACCCCCGGGACTAGCGGAACCTACGAGCAGTACTTC.

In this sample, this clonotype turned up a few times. In nucleotides, the CDR3 is TGTGCCATCAGGCCACTCGGGAGGGTTCCTGGGGCCAACGTCCTGACTTTC. Protein product: CAIRPLGRVPGANVLTF. The chain has TRBV10-3 and TRBJ2-6, with TRBD2 matching over 8 bases. Trimming cost V 6 bases and J 2 bases; bases outside gene matches: 9. Germline CDR1 reads ENHRY; CDR2 reads SYGVKD. The CDR3 contains 17 residues.

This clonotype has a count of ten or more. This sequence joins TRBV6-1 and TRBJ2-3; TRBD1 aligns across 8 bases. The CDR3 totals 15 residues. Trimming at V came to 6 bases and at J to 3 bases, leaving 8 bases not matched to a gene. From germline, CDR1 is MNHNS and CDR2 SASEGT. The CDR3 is CASRPPWTGTDTQYF. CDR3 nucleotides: TGTGCCAGCAGGCCTCCTTGGACAGGGACAGATACGCAGTATTTT.

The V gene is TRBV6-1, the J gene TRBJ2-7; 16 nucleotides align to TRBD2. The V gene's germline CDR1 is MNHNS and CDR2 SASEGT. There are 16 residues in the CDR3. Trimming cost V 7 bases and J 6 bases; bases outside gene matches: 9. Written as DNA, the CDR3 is TGTGCCAGCACCCGGGGACTAGCGGGAGGGCCAGCCGAGCAGTACTTC. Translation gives CASTRGLAGGPAEQYF.